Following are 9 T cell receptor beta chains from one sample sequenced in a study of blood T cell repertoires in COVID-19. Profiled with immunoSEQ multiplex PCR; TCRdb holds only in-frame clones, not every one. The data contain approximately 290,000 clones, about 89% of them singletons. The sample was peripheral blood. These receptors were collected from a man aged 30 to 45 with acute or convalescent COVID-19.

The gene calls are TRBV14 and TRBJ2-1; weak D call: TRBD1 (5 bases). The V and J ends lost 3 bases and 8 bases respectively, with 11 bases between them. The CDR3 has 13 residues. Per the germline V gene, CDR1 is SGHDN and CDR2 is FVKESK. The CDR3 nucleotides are TGTGCCAGCAGCCAGCTATTCAGGGATGAGCAGTTCTTC. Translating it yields CASSQLFRDEQFF.

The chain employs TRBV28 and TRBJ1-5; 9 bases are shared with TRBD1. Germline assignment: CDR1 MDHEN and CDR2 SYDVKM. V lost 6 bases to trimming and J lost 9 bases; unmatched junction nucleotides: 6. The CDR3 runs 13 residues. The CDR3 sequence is CASSRDRAAPQHF. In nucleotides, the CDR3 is TGTGCCAGCAGCAGGGACAGGGCGGCGCCCCAGCATTTT.

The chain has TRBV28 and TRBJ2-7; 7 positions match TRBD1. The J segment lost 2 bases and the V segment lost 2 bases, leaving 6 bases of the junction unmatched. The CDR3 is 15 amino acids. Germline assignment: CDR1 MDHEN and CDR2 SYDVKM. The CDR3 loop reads CASSLHHQGAYEQYF. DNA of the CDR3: TGTGCCAGCAGTTTACATCACCAGGGGGCCTACGAGCAGTACTTC.

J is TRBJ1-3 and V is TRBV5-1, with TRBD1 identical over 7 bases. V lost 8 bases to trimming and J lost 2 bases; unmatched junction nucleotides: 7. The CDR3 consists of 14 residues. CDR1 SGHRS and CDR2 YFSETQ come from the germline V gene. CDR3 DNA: TGCGCCAGGGACAGGATTTTGACTGGAAACACCATATATTTT. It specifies CARDRILTGNTIYF.

CDR3 nucleotides: TGCGCCAGCAGCCAAGGTCTAGCGGGAACCGGGGAGCTGTTTTTT. The encoded protein is CASSQGLAGTGELFF. V usage is TRBV4-1 and J usage is TRBJ2-2, with 9 bases lining up with TRBD2. In germline, CDR1 is MGHRA, CDR2 YSYEKL. The CDR3 is 15 residues long. With 1 base clipped from V and 5 bases from J, the junction kept 2 bases outside the gene matches.

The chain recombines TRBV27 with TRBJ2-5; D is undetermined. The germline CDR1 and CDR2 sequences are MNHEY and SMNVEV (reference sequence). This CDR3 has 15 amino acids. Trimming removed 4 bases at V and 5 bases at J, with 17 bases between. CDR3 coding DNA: TGTGCCAGCAGTTCTAGACGGGTACGGTCGGAGACCCAGTACTTC. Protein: CASSSRRVRSETQYF.

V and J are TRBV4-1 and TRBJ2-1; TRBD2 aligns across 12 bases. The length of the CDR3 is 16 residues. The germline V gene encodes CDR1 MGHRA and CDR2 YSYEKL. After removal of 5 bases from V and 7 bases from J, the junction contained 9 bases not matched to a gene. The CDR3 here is CASSSRLAGDGNEQFF. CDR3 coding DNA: TGCGCCAGCAGCTCTCGACTAGCGGGAGATGGGAATGAGCAGTTCTTC.

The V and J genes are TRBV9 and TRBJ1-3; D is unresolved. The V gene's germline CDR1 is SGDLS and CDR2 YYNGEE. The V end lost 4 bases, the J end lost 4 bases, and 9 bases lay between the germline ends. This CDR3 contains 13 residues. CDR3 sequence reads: CASSSLGGNTIYF. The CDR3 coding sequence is TGTGCCAGCAGCTCCCTGGGCGGAAACACCATATATTTT.

CDR3 in amino acids: CASSLGGPGEQFF. CDR3 in DNA: TGTGCCAGCAGCTTGGGAGGCCCGGGGGAGCAGTTCTTC. The chain employs TRBV11-3 and TRBJ2-1; TRBD2 is a possible D gene (6 bases). Trimming removed 3 bases at V and 10 bases at J, with 13 bases between. Germline V gene sequence: CDR1 SGHNT, CDR2 YENEEA. This CDR3 is built from 13 residues.